These 11 T cell receptor beta chains came from one sample sequenced in a study of read filtering for tumor transcriptome and immune sequencing. From 350 to 500 ng of RNA, a library with molecular barcoded alpha/delta and beta/gamma adaptors was made. TCRdb processed the reads anew with MiXCR; each CDR3 protein has one entry. Among about 63,000 distinct CDR3 sequences listed, about 14% were seen once. Sequencing was carried out using a population of CD138-negative cells sorted from bone marrow. The receptors originated from a donor aged 40 or over with multiple myeloma.

This clonotype was recorded many times. V is TRBV29-1 and J is TRBJ1-1; TRBD1 might be the D (5 bases). CDR1 SQVTM and CDR2 ANQGSEA come from the germline V gene. Trimming shortened V by 0 bases and J by 1 base, and 6 bases separated the two germline ends. The CDR3 length is 13 residues. This chain's CDR3 is CSVEEDTNTEAFF. As DNA, the CDR3 is TGCAGCGTTGAAGAGGACACGAACACTGAAGCTTTCTTT.

Comment on this clonotype: A clone one base away is much larger, so this may be a read error. The chain links TRBV24-1 to TRBJ2-5; D gene unclear. Germline V gene sequence: CDR1 KGHDR, CDR2 SFDVKD. V gave up 9 bases and J gave up 4 bases, with 17 bases separating them. This CDR3 is built from 14 residues. The CDR3 region has the DNA TGTGCCACCGGTGCCATGGGTGGCGGAGAGACCCAGTACTTC. Encoded protein: CATGAMGGGETQYF.

J is TRBJ1-2 and V is TRBV2; tentatively, D is TRBD1 (6 bases). CDR3 size: 16 residues. In germline, CDR1 is SNHLY, CDR2 FYNNEI. The V and J ends lost 0 bases and 3 bases respectively, with 14 bases between them. The CDR3 DNA reads as TGTGCCAGCAGTGAAGCGCAACAGGGACAATACTATGGCTACACCTTC. Residues: CASSEAQQGQYYGYTF.

This clonotype has only a few counts. J is TRBJ2-3 and V is TRBV6-2 or TRBV6-3; TRBD2 is a possible D gene (7 bases). The CDR3 is 15 residues long. Germline V gene lookup returns CDR1 MNHEY and CDR2 SVGEGT. The V end lost 4 bases, the J end lost 5 bases, and 16 bases lay between the germline ends. As DNA, the CDR3 is TGTGCCAGCAGTTGGTGGGGGGGCCGGGGAGATACGCAGTATTTT. Translating it yields CASSWWGGRGDTQYF.

This clonotype was seen ten or more times. The chain couples TRBV29-1 to TRBJ1-6; 9 bases align to TRBD1. The V segment lost 4 bases and the J segment 5 bases; nucleotides outside the gene matches: 3. The germline gives CDR1 SQVTM, CDR2 ANQGSEA. This CDR3 has 14 amino acids. The chain's CDR3 is CSVGGQGDNSPLHF. CDR3 bases: TGCAGCGTTGGGGGACAGGGTGATAATTCACCCCTCCACTTT.

This clonotype was observed many times. The CDR3 bases are TGCGCCAGCAGCCCCGGGGGCTCCTACAATGAGCAGTTCTTC. This translates into CASSPGGSYNEQFF. This chain links TRBV5-1 with TRBJ2-1; D may be TRBD2 (6 bases). The V end was cut by 4 bases, the J end by 0 bases, with 8 bases between. Germline V CDR1 and CDR2: SGHRS, YFSETQ. This CDR3 is built from 14 residues.

This clonotype came up a few times. V usage is TRBV7-2 and J usage is TRBJ2-3, with D maybe TRBD1 (5 bases). CDR3 size: 15 residues. The germline V and J ends were trimmed by 1 base and 0 bases, with 8 bases remaining between them. The germline gives CDR1 SGHTA, CDR2 FQGNSA. The CDR3 here is CASSLGQGSTDTQYF. As DNA, the CDR3 is TGTGCCAGCAGCTTAGGGCAGGGAAGCACAGATACGCAGTATTTT.

Ten or more counts support this clonotype. The V and J genes are TRBV29-1 and TRBJ2-2; the D is unclear. V lost 4 bases to trimming and J lost 7 bases, with 10 bases between them. The CDR3 consists of 12 residues. The germline V gene encodes CDR1 SQVTM and CDR2 ANQGSEA. The CDR3 loop reads CSVARVNGELFF. CDR3 nucleotides: TGCAGCGTTGCACGAGTGAACGGGGAGCTGTTTTTT.

This clonotype was found many times. The rearrangement joins TRBV20-1 to TRBJ2-7, with 10 positions matching TRBD1. From germline, CDR1 is DFQATT and CDR2 SNEGSKA (reference sequence). The CDR3 is made up of 13 amino acids. Trimming took 5 bases from V and 3 from J; bases not matched to a gene: 4. The CDR3 here is CSALWTGGYEQYF. The DNA for the CDR3 is TGCAGTGCTCTATGGACAGGGGGCTACGAGCAGTACTTC.

This clonotype was recorded many times. The chain couples TRBV20-1 to TRBJ2-7, with 12 bases lining up with TRBD2. CDR1 and CDR2 (germline): DFQATT, SNEGSKA (reference sequence). The CDR3 covers 15 residues. The J segment lost 9 bases and the V segment lost 1 base, leaving 10 bases of the junction unmatched. The CDR3 bases are TGCAGTGCTAGAGGCCCCGAGCTAGCGGGAGGGCGGCAGTACTTC. Amino acids: CSARGPELAGGRQYF.

This clonotype was seen a few times. The chain links TRBV5-5 to TRBJ1-1; 7 bases match TRBD1. The CDR3 loop spans 14 amino acids. Germline V gene lookup returns CDR1 SGHKS and CDR2 YYEKEE (reference sequence). Trimming removed 2 bases from V and 5 bases from J; junction bases left unmatched: 6. Written as DNA, the CDR3 is TGTGCCAGCAGCTTCGACCTCAGGGGGACTGAAGCTTTCTTT. Amino acid sequence: CASSFDLRGTEAFF.